The clone carrying this T cell receptor beta chain was seen at least ten times. The time point denotes: newly diagnosed GD, antithyroid drugs for less than 3 months. RNA extracted from PBMCs served as the sequencing template. The sample is drawn from a study of regulatory T cells in long-lasting Graves disease. Study context: Newly diagnosed Graves' patients had under 3 months of antithyroid drugs.

Investigators prepared the TCR beta libraries by applying iRepertoire HTBI primers and Arm-PCR of CDR3 regions. In the authors' workflow: Identification yielded 60 or so TRBV and more than 12 TRBJ segments across samples. TCRdb independently ran MiXCR on the multiplex PCR reads; one entry per CDR3 protein. The authors' filters were not applied to this entry. There are 240,000 or so distinct CDR3 sequences in the sample; 20% to 25% occur only once, and over 11% lies in the top ten. This sample comprised peripheral blood mononuclear cells (PBMCs), obtained at new diagnosis, from a patient treated with antithyroid drugs. This TCR derives from a female donor with Graves disease.

In nucleotides, the CDR3 is TGTGCCAGCAGCCTGACTAGCGGGCCCACCTACGAGCAGTACTTC. This sequence encodes CASSLTSGPTYEQYF. J is TRBJ2-7 and V is TRBV7-9, with TRBD2 matching 10 bases. The ends lost 5 bases at V and 2 bases at J; junction bases unmatched: 6. In germline, CDR1 is SEHNR, CDR2 FQNEAQ (reference sequence). This CDR3 contains 15 residues.